This entry lists 10 T cell receptor beta chains sequenced from one sample in a study of blood T cell repertoires in COVID-19. Profiled with immunoSEQ multiplex PCR; TCRdb holds only in-frame clones, not every one. The sample yields under 250,000 clones, approximately 86% seen once. Sequenced sample: PBMCs or T cells enriched from blood (not recorded which). All receptors come from a woman under 40 with acute COVID-19.

CDR3 in DNA: TGTGCCAGCACGTTTTCCGGGACAGGGGTCTATGGCTACACCTTC. It is translated as CASTFSGTGVYGYTF. This chain links TRBV6-5 with TRBJ1-2; 10 nucleotides align to TRBD1. The CDR3 totals 15 residues. Trimming took 7 bases from V and 4 from J; bases not matched to a gene: 9. CDR1 and CDR2 (germline): MNHEY, SVGAGI.

The chain employs TRBV12-5 and TRBJ1-2; 8 bases are a match to TRBD1. With V trimmed by 10 bases and J by 5 bases, 12 bases remained unmatched. The CDR3 extends over 14 amino acids. Germline V lookup: CDR1 LGHNT, CDR2 FRNRAP. CDR3 amino acids: CAMFPEGQAYGYTF. The CDR3 DNA reads TGTGCTATGTTCCCTGAGGGACAGGCTTATGGCTACACCTTC.

This chain links TRBV19 with TRBJ1-1; unclear D gene. Trimming cost V 3 bases and J 1 base, with 6 bases left between them. Germline CDR1 reads LNHDA; CDR2 reads SQIVND (reference sequence). The CDR3 extends over 13 amino acids. The CDR3 loop reads CASSIEGNTEAFF. The CDR3 coding sequence is TGTGCCAGTAGTATCGAGGGGAACACTGAAGCTTTCTTT.

This CDR3 reads CAWSRGGLDEQYF. CDR3 in DNA: TGTGCCTGGAGCCGGGGGGGGCTGGACGAGCAGTACTTC. The chain employs TRBV30 and TRBJ2-7; 8 bases fit TRBD2. The CDR3 covers 13 residues. Germline lookup yields CDR1 GTSNPN and CDR2 SVGIG (reference sequence). V shed 3 bases and J 5 bases; nucleotides not matched to a gene: 6.

The chain links TRBV7-2 to TRBJ1-2, with D perhaps matching TRBD1 (5 bases). Trimming cost V 3 bases and J 4 bases, with 9 bases left between them. Germline V gives CDR1 SGHTA, CDR2 FQGNSA. This CDR3 has 13 amino acids. CDR3 sequence: CASSFGTLYGYTF. The CDR3 DNA reads as TGTGCCAGCAGCTTCGGGACTCTCTATGGCTACACCTTC.

This chain joins TRBV6-2 or TRBV6-3 and TRBJ1-2; D ambiguous. CDR3 length: 13 residues. Trimming pared 0 bases from V and 6 bases from J, leaving 8 bases between. CDR1 is MNHEY, CDR2 SVGEGT, per germline. In DNA form, the CDR3 reads TGTGCCAGCAGTTACTCAGGTCTAGATGGCTACACCTTC. It codes for CASSYSGLDGYTF.

The chain joins TRBV18 to TRBJ1-2; no clear D gene. CDR1 is KGHSH, CDR2 LQKENI, per germline. V lost 4 bases and J 8 bases, leaving 14 bases between the germline ends. The CDR3 runs to 13 residues. This CDR3 is CASSRQEEKGYTF. CDR3 nucleotides: TGTGCCAGCTCACGGCAGGAGGAAAAAGGCTACACCTTC.

This clone appeared a single time. In DNA, the CDR3 is TGCGCCAGCAGCTTCGGACTAGCGGGGGCCACAGATACGCAGTATTTT. Its protein is CASSFGLAGATDTQYF. The chain uses TRBV5-1 and TRBJ2-3; 13 bases are a match to TRBD2. Losses at the gene ends were 2 bases for V and 2 bases for J; bases not matched to a gene: 2. Per germline, CDR1 SGHRS and CDR2 YFSETQ. There are 16 residues in the CDR3.

This clone was seen a single time. This sequence joins TRBV5-1 and TRBJ1-1, with no clear D. The germline V and J ends were trimmed by 0 bases and 4 bases, with 10 bases remaining between them. Germline V lookup: CDR1 SGHRS, CDR2 YFSETQ. This CDR3 has 14 amino acids. The CDR3 region has the DNA TGCGCCAGCAGCTTGGGGGCAGAGGGCACTGAAGCTTTCTTT. It encodes CASSLGAEGTEAFF. The whole variable domain, filled in from reference TRBV5-1 and TRBJ1-1, reads KAGVTQTPRYLIKTRGQQVTLSCSPISGHRSVSWYQQTPGQGLQFLFEYFSETQRNKGNFPGRFSGRQFSNSRSEMNVSTLELGDSALYLCASSLGAEGTEAFFGQGTRLTVV.

The gene calls are TRBV5-1 and TRBJ1-5; D unclear. The germline CDR1 and CDR2 sequences are SGHRS and YFSETQ. The V and J ends lost 1 base and 4 bases respectively, with 6 bases between them. The CDR3 has 13 residues. This CDR3 reads CASSLQENQPQHF. CDR3 bases: TGCGCCAGCAGCTTGCAAGAGAATCAGCCCCAGCATTTT.